One and the same sample provided the 19 T cell receptor beta chains below, sequenced in a study of T-cell reconstitution after alpha-beta-depleted transplantation in children. Preparation of the TCRbeta library used unique molecular identifiers. TCRdb analysed the PCR reads with MiXCR anew, one entry per CDR3 protein. This table holds over 550,000 distinct CDR3 sequences, over 9.5% found once. Sequenced here: PBMCs from the stem cell graft donor, sampled from the stem cell graft. The receptor source for this set is a human donor who donated a stem cell graft to a child with acute myeloid leukemia.

This clonotype was seen only a few times. The CDR3 here is CATSRVDVPEQYF. CDR3 nucleotides: TGTGCCACCAGCAGAGTGGATGTTCCCGAGCAGTACTTC. The chain has TRBV15 and TRBJ2-7, with unresolved D. The CDR3 is 13 amino acids. Germline loops: CDR1 LNHNV, CDR2 YYDKDF (reference sequence). The ends were cut back, 1 base at V and 6 bases at J, with 10 bases in the middle.

V gene TRBV20-1 combines with J gene TRBJ1-1; maybe TRBD1 (5 bases). The CDR3 has 11 residues. Looked up from germline, CDR1 is DFQATT and CDR2 is SNEGSKA (reference sequence). The CDR3 nucleotides are TGCTGTGTCTGGGGGGGGACTGAAGCTTTCTTT. Protein: CCVWGGTEAFF.

This clonotype showed up just a few times. The chain joins TRBV29-1 to TRBJ2-1, with 8 bases that match TRBD1. The germline gives CDR1 SQVTM, CDR2 ANQGSEA. The CDR3 consists of 12 residues. V shed 3 bases, J shed 6 bases, and the junction held 1 base outside the gene matches. The CDR3 nucleotides are TGCAGCGTTGATACAGGGGGCAATGAGCAGTTCTTC. Its protein product is CSVDTGGNEQFF.

This clonotype was picked up a small number of times. The genes are TRBV23-1 and TRBJ1-5, with D possibly being TRBD1 (5 bases). TRBV23-1 is designated an ORF whose function remains uncertain. CDR3 size: 15 residues. The V end was cut by 0 bases, the J end by 4 bases, with 10 bases between. The CDR3 spells CASSQSGALNQPQHF. In DNA form, the CDR3 reads TGCGCCAGCAGTCAATCCGGGGCCTTAAATCAGCCCCAGCATTTT.

V and J are TRBV20-1 and TRBJ2-7, with D perhaps assigned TRBD1 or TRBD2 (5 bases each). The V end was cut by 5 bases, the J end by 5 bases, with 19 bases between. From germline, CDR1 is DFQATT and CDR2 SNEGSKA (reference sequence). The CDR3 is made up of 14 amino acids. The CDR3 bases are TGCAGTGCTCCCCCACGGGACCTATGGCACGAGCAGTACTTC. Residues: CSAPPRDLWHEQYF.

This clonotype was detected ten times or more. The chain recombines TRBV12-3 or TRBV12-4 with TRBJ2-3; tentatively, D is TRBD1 (6 bases). The length of the CDR3 is 15 residues. V dropped 3 bases and J dropped 4 bases, with 14 bases sitting between them. The chain's CDR3 is CASSFRRGIADTQYF. The CDR3, as DNA: TGTGCCAGCAGTTTCCGCAGGGGAATCGCAGATACGCAGTATTTT.

This clonotype has ten or more counts. This chain uses TRBV15 with TRBJ2-1, with 13 bases fitting TRBD2. V was pared by 6 bases and J by 8 bases, with 7 bases of the junction left unmatched. Germline V CDR1 and CDR2: LNHNV, YYDKDF (reference sequence). This CDR3 comprises 15 residues. CDR3 DNA: TGTGCCACCAGAAACGGACTAGCGGGAGATTATGAGCAGTTCTTC. It is translated as CATRNGLAGDYEQFF.

This clonotype was found many times. V gene TRBV20-1 combines with J gene TRBJ2-1; 8 bases line up with TRBD1. CDR1 is DFQATT and CDR2 is SNEGSKA in the germline V gene (reference sequence). The CDR3 has 14 residues. Trimming took 1 base from V and 2 from J; bases not matched to a gene: 1. CDR3 region: CSARAGGAYNEQFF. CDR3 bases: TGCAGTGCTAGAGCAGGGGGCGCCTACAATGAGCAGTTCTTC.

This clonotype was detected many times. The chain has TRBV20-1 and TRBJ2-5; 8 bases fit TRBD1. With V trimmed by 6 bases and J by 4 bases, 13 bases remained unmatched. The germline V gene encodes CDR1 DFQATT and CDR2 SNEGSKA (reference sequence). The CDR3 extends over 15 amino acids. CDR3 sequence (DNA): TGCAGTGCCCCTGGCCAGGGGGCGAGTATAGAGACCCAGTACTTC. Amino acid sequence: CSAPGQGASIETQYF.

The J gene is TRBJ2-7, the V gene TRBV20-1; 12 bases match TRBD2. J was trimmed by 0 bases and V by 5 bases; bases with no gene match: 5. From germline, CDR1 is DFQATT and CDR2 SNEGSKA (reference sequence). The CDR3 contains 15 residues. CDR3 in DNA: TGCAGTGCTCCGAGGACTAGCGGGAACTCCTACGAGCAGTACTTC. Translated: CSAPRTSGNSYEQYF.

This clonotype was picked up a small number of times. The chain recombines TRBV12-3 or TRBV12-4 with TRBJ2-3; possibly TRBD2 for D (5 bases). The CDR3 has 16 amino acids. CDR3 nucleotide sequence: TGTACCTTCTGTTTAGCGCCTAGCCGATACACAGATACGCAGTATTTT. It yields the protein CTFCLAPSRYTDTQYF.

The gene calls are TRBV12-3 or TRBV12-4 and TRBJ1-1; no definite D call. The CDR3 sequence is 14 residues long. V gave up 7 bases and J gave up 1 base, with 13 bases separating them. This CDR3 is CASTTDSRNTEAFF. CDR3 DNA: TGTGCCAGCACCACGGACTCAAGGAACACTGAAGCTTTCTTT.

V is TRBV12-3 or TRBV12-4 and J is TRBJ2-5; TRBD2 matches at 14 bases. This CDR3 region has 16 residues. Trimming at V came to 3 bases and at J to 7 bases, leaving 7 bases not matched to a gene. The CDR3 loop reads CASSFQGLAGEGTQYF. The CDR3 DNA is TGTGCCAGCAGTTTCCAGGGACTAGCGGGAGAGGGGACCCAGTACTTC.

This clonotype has more than one count but fewer than ten. The genes are TRBV6-4 and TRBJ2-2, with unresolved D. The CDR3 consists of 14 residues. Per germline, CDR1 MRHNA and CDR2 SNTAGT. Trimming took 6 bases from V and 3 from J, leaving 11 bases between them. The CDR3, as DNA: TGTGCCAGCAGAGAGCCTGGGGACACCGGGGAGCTGTTTTTT. Amino acid sequence: CASREPGDTGELFF.

The chain recombines TRBV28 with TRBJ2-3; D is possibly TRBD1 (6 bases). The germline V gene encodes CDR1 MDHEN and CDR2 SYDVKM. V was trimmed by 3 bases and J by 4 bases, leaving 14 bases between them. The CDR3 covers 15 residues. The CDR3 is CASSFESGDADTQYF. CDR3 bases: TGTGCCAGCAGTTTCGAGTCAGGGGACGCAGATACGCAGTATTTT.

Many counts were recorded for this clonotype. The chain links TRBV20-1 to TRBJ2-5; no reliable D call. This CDR3 contains 13 residues. The germline V and J ends were trimmed by 3 bases and 2 bases, with 10 bases remaining between them. In germline, CDR1 is DFQATT, CDR2 SNEGSKA (reference sequence). The CDR3 spells CSASMGFQETQYF. The CDR3 DNA follows: TGCAGTGCTAGTATGGGGTTTCAAGAGACCCAGTACTTC.

The chain recombines TRBV20-1 with TRBJ1-4; tentative D call: TRBD1 (5 bases). CDR3 length: 14 amino acids. V was pared by 1 base and J by 4 bases, with 10 bases between. CDR1 and CDR2 (germline): DFQATT, SNEGSKA (reference sequence). As DNA, the CDR3 is TGCAGTGCTAGAGCCACAGGCGTTAATGAAAAACTGTTTTTT. It translates to CSARATGVNEKLFF.

This clonotype was counted ten times or more. V gene TRBV20-1 combines with J gene TRBJ2-7, with 10 bases identical to TRBD2. This CDR3 has 15 residues. In germline, CDR1 is DFQATT, CDR2 SNEGSKA (reference sequence). Germline trimming cut 3 bases from V and 6 bases from J; bases unmatched to any gene: 11. CDR3 sequence: CSARPARLAGVEQYF. CDR3 coding DNA: TGCAGTGCTAGGCCTGCGCGGCTAGCGGGAGTCGAGCAGTACTTC.

This chain connects TRBV20-1 to TRBJ2-7; 10 bases are shared with TRBD2. From germline, CDR1 is DFQATT and CDR2 SNEGSKA (reference sequence). Trimming at V came to 6 bases and at J to 4 bases, leaving 15 bases not matched to a gene. The CDR3 length is 16 residues. In DNA, the CDR3 is TGCAGTGCCTTCGGGACTAGCGCAACCGCCGGGTACGAGCAGTACTTC. This translates into CSAFGTSATAGYEQYF.